What follows are 21 T cell receptor beta chains derived from one specimen sequenced in a study of T cells after yellow fever vaccination. Each CDR3 protein gets one entry after TCRdb re-called the 5' RACE reads with MiXCR. Of 610,000 or so distinct CDR3 sequences in the sample, approximately 13% were seen once. Sequences were derived from PBMCs, sampled on the day of the yellow fever booster vaccination. These receptor sequences come from a man aged 30 to 45 who received the YFV17D yellow fever vaccine.

This chain joins TRBV5-1 and TRBJ1-1; no clear D. The germline V gene encodes CDR1 SGHRS and CDR2 YFSETQ. This CDR3 has 14 residues. The V and J ends lost 6 bases and 0 bases respectively, with 12 bases between them. CDR3 sequence reads: CASILDEVNTEAFF. CDR3 nucleotides: TGCGCCAGCATCCTTGATGAGGTGAACACTGAAGCTTTCTTT.

The chain links TRBV7-6 to TRBJ2-2; TRBD1 matches at 7 bases. The ends lost 5 bases at V and 7 bases at J; junction bases unmatched: 16. Germline V gene lookup returns CDR1 SGHVS and CDR2 FNYEAQ. This CDR3 spans 17 amino acids. Here the CDR3 reads CASSTLQGPGAGGELFF. The CDR3 DNA sequence: TGTGCCAGCAGCACACTACAGGGGCCAGGGGCAGGCGGGGAGCTGTTTTTT.

This clonotype was seen more than once but under ten times. V gene TRBV12-3 or TRBV12-4 combines with J gene TRBJ2-2; maybe TRBD2 (5 bases). There are 14 residues in the CDR3. The germline V and J ends were trimmed by 5 bases and 3 bases, with 10 bases remaining between them. The CDR3: CASSRGIDTGELFF. The CDR3 region has the DNA TGTGCCAGCAGTCGGGGTATAGACACCGGGGAGCTGTTTTTT.

The chain links TRBV27 to TRBJ2-5, with D perhaps assigned TRBD1 or TRBD2 (5 bases each). Germline CDR1 MNHEY, CDR2 SMNVEV (reference sequence). V shed 7 bases and J shed 5 bases, with 23 bases lying between them. The CDR3 loop spans 16 amino acids. CDR3 nucleotide sequence: TGTGCCAGCAAACCAGGGACGAAGGGCAGGAGCGAGACCCAGTACTTC. Translating it yields CASKPGTKGRSETQYF.

In nucleotides, the CDR3 is TGTGCCATCAGATGGTTCCAAGAGACCCAGTACTTC. As protein: CAIRWFQETQYF. The genes are TRBV10-3 and TRBJ2-5; D ambiguous. CDR1 and CDR2 from the germline V gene are ENHRY and SYGVKD. CDR3 size: 12 residues. V lost 6 bases and J 1 base, leaving 6 bases between the germline ends.

This chain links TRBV6-5 with TRBJ2-7; TRBD1 agrees at 7 bases. The CDR3 spans 16 residues. The germline gives CDR1 MNHEY, CDR2 SVGAGI. Trimming at V came to 3 bases and at J to 4 bases, leaving 12 bases not matched to a gene. The CDR3 bases are TGTGCCAGCAGTTATTCCCCCTGGACAGGCGGGTACGAGCAGTACTTC. This encodes CASSYSPWTGGYEQYF.

This clonotype has a handful of counts. The J gene is TRBJ2-1, the V gene TRBV30, with 16 bases matching TRBD2. CDR1 is GTSNPN and CDR2 is SVGIG in the germline V gene (reference sequence). The CDR3 length is 18 residues. The junction had 10 bases not matched to a gene; V was cut back by 5 bases and J by 3 bases. The CDR3 sequence: CAWVPGLAGGPGYNEQFF. The CDR3 nucleotides read TGTGCCTGGGTCCCGGGACTAGCGGGAGGGCCTGGCTACAATGAGCAGTTCTTC.

This clonotype was detected many times. The gene calls are TRBV6-5 and TRBJ2-7; possible D gene TRBD2, 6 bases. This CDR3 has 14 amino acids. V was trimmed by 0 bases and J by 5 bases, leaving 11 bases between them. CDR1 MNHEY and CDR2 SVGAGI come from the germline V gene. The CDR3 DNA reads as TGTGCCAGCAGTTACTCGGAGGGTAGCGACGAGCAGTACTTC. Protein sequence: CASSYSEGSDEQYF.

This clonotype was detected a few times. The chain uses TRBV4-3 and TRBJ2-3, with a possible D match to TRBD1 (8 bases). The CDR3 sequence is 15 residues long. Trimming stripped 5 bases from V and 6 bases from J, with 18 bases between. Germline CDR1 and CDR2: LGHNA and YSLEER. In DNA, the CDR3 is TGCGCCAGCAGCTACAGGGGGGGGGCGTCGGATACGCAGTATTTT. Protein sequence: CASSYRGGASDTQYF.

This chain links TRBV10-3 with TRBJ1-1, with a possible D match to TRBD1 (5 bases). Between the trimmed V and J ends, which lost 6 bases and 1 base, there was a span of 9 bases. CDR1 and CDR2 from the germline V gene are ENHRY and SYGVKD. The CDR3 runs 13 residues. The CDR3 coding sequence is TGTGCCATCAGGGACAAGACGAACACTGAAGCTTTCTTT. Protein sequence: CAIRDKTNTEAFF.

CDR3 in amino acids: CSVSGQGVYNEQFF. DNA for the CDR3: TGCAGCGTTTCGGGACAGGGTGTCTACAATGAGCAGTTCTTC. The gene calls are TRBV29-1 and TRBJ2-1; TRBD1 agrees at 9 bases. The CDR3 loop spans 14 amino acids. Germline V CDR1 and CDR2: SQVTM, ANQGSEA. V gave up 5 bases and J gave up 3 bases; unmatched junction bases: 5.

CDR3: CASSYSSRSGRGYNEQFF. The CDR3 coding sequence is TGTGCCAGCAGTTACTCGAGCAGGAGCGGGAGGGGATACAATGAGCAGTTCTTC. V gene TRBV6-5 combines with J gene TRBJ2-1, with 10 positions matching TRBD2. This CDR3 region has 18 residues. The germline gives CDR1 MNHEY, CDR2 SVGAGI. V lost 0 bases and J lost 4; bases outside the gene matches: 9.

Ten or more counts support this clonotype. The chain is built from TRBV7-2 and TRBJ2-7; 10 nucleotides agree with TRBD1. J lost 6 bases, V lost 3 bases, and 5 bases had no gene match. Looked up from germline, CDR1 is SGHTA and CDR2 is FQGNSA. This CDR3 spans 14 amino acids. The CDR3 protein is CASSFGTGAGEQYF. The CDR3 DNA is TGTGCCAGCAGCTTTGGGACAGGGGCGGGCGAGCAGTACTTC.

This clonotype has only a few counts. The chain combines TRBV7-6 with TRBJ2-1; 7 positions match TRBD2. The J segment lost 15 bases and the V segment lost 2 bases, leaving 4 bases of the junction unmatched. The CDR3 runs 11 residues. The germline V gene has CDR1 SGHVS and CDR2 FNYEAQ. The CDR3 nucleotides read TGTGCCAGCAGCTTACTGGGACTATTGTTCTTC. Its translation: CASSLLGLLFF.

The chain recombines TRBV6-6 with TRBJ2-7, with D unclear. Trimming removed 8 bases from V and 0 bases from J, with 8 bases in between. The germline V gene encodes CDR1 MNHNY and CDR2 SVGAGI (reference sequence). There are 12 residues in the CDR3. CDR3 sequence reads: CASGVVSYEQYF. The CDR3 coding sequence is TGTGCCAGCGGGGTGGTCTCCTACGAGCAGTACTTC.

At least ten counts were recorded for this clonotype. This chain connects TRBV5-6 to TRBJ2-7; no definite D call. V was trimmed by 3 bases and J by 0 bases, leaving 7 bases between them. The CDR3 is 13 amino acids. In germline, CDR1 is SGHDT, CDR2 YYEEEE. CDR3 residues: CASSWKASYEQYF. The CDR3, as DNA: TGTGCCAGCAGCTGGAAAGCCTCCTACGAGCAGTACTTC.

This chain connects TRBV7-8 to TRBJ2-7; possible D gene TRBD1, 6 bases. CDR3 size: 15 residues. V lost 1 base, J lost 5 bases, and 15 bases lay in between. The germline V gene has CDR1 SGHVS and CDR2 FQNEAQ. The CDR3 DNA follows: TGTGCCAGCAGCTTAGTTTTGACAGGTTTGGACGAGCAGTACTTC. Encoded protein: CASSLVLTGLDEQYF.

The DNA for the CDR3 is TGTGCCAGCAGCTCAATGGCCGGGACAGGCAACTACACCTTC. Its translation: CASSSMAGTGNYTF. This chain joins TRBV7-9 and TRBJ1-2; the match to TRBD1 covers 8 bases. Germline CDR1 SEHNR, CDR2 FQNEAQ (reference sequence). The CDR3 length is 14 residues. V was clipped by 4 bases and J by 10 bases; unmatched bases: 11.

The table lists this clonotype with a few counts. The genes are TRBV4-3 and TRBJ2-1, with a possible D match to TRBD2 (6 bases). The CDR3 runs to 14 residues. Germline V CDR1 and CDR2: LGHNA, YSLEER. V shed 0 bases and J shed 6 bases, with 9 bases lying between them. CDR3 sequence reads: CASSQDGGTNEQFF. In DNA, the CDR3 is TGCGCCAGCAGCCAAGATGGCGGGACCAATGAGCAGTTCTTC.

This chain links TRBV5-6 with TRBJ2-7, with 7 positions matching TRBD2. Germline V lookup: CDR1 SGHDT, CDR2 YYEEEE. The V segment lost 0 bases and the J segment 4 bases; nucleotides outside the gene matches: 7. The length of the CDR3 is 15 residues. The CDR3 DNA sequence: TGTGCCAGCAGCTTGGCCCCTAGCGGAATATACGAGCAGTACTTC. This translates into CASSLAPSGIYEQYF.

The rearrangement joins TRBV7-2 to TRBJ1-1; TRBD1 matches 8 bases. The CDR3 extends over 14 amino acids. The germline CDR1 and CDR2 sequences are SGHTA and FQGNSA. With V trimmed by 7 bases and J by 9 bases, 13 bases remained unmatched. CDR3 region: CASTSTGGSGKAFF. The CDR3 region has the DNA TGTGCCAGCACCTCTACAGGGGGATCAGGAAAAGCTTTCTTT.